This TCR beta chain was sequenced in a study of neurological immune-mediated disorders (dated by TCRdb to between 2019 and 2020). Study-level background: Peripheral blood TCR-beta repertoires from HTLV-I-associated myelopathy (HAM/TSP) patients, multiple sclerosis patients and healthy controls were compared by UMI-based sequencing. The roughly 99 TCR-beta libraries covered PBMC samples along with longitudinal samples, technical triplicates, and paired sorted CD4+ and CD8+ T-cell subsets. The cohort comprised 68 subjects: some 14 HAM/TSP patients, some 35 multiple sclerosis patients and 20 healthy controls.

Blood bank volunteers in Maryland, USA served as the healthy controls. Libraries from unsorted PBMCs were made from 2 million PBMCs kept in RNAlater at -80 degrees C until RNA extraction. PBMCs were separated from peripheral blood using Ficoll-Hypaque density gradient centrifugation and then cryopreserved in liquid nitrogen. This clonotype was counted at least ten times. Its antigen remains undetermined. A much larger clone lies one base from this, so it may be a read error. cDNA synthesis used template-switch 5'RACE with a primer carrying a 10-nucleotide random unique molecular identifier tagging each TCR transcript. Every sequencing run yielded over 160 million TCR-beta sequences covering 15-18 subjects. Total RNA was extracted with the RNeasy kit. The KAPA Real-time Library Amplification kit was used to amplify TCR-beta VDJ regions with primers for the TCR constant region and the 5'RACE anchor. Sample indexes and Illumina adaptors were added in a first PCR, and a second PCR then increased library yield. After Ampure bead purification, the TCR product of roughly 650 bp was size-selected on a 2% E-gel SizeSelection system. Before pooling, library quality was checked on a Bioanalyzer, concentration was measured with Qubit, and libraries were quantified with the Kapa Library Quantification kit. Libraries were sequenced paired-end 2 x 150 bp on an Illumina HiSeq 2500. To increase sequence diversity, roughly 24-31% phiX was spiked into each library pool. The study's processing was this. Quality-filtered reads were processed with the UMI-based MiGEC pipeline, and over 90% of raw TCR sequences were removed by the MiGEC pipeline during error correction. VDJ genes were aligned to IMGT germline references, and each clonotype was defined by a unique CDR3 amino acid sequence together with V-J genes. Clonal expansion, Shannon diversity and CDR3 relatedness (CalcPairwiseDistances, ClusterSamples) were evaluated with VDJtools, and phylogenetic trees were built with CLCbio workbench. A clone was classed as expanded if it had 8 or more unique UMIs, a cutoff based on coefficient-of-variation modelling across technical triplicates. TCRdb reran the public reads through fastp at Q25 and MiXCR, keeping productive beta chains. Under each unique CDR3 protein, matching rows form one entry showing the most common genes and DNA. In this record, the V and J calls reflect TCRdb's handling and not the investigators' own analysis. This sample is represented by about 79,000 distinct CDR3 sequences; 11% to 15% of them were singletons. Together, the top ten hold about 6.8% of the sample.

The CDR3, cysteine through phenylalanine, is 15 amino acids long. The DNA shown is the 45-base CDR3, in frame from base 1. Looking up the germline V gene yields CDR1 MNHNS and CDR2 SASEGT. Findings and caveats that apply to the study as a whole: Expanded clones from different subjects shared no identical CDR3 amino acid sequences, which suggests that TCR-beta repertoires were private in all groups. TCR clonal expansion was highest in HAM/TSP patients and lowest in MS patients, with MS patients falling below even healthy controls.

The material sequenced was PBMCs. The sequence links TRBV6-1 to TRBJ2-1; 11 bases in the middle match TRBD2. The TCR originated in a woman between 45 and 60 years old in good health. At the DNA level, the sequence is TGTGTCAGCAGTGAGGGACTAGCGGACAGGAATGAGCAGTTCTTC. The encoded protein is CVSSEGLADRNEQFF.